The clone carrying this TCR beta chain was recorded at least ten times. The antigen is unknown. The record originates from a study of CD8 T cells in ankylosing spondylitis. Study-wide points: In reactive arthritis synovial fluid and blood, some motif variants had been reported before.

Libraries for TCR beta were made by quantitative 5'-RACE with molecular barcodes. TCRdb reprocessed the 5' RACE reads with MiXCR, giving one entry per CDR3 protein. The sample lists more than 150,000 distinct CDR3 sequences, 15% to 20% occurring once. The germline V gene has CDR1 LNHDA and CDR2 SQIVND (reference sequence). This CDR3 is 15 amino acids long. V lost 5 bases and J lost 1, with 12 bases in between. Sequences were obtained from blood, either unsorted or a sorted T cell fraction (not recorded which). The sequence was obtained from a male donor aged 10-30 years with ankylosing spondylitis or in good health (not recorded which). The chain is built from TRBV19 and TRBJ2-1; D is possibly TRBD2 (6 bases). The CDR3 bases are TGTGCCAGTAGTTCGGTAGGGACTTCCTACAATGAGCAGTTCTTC. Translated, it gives CASSSVGTSYNEQFF.